The rows below give T cell receptor beta chains drawn from one sample of a study of blood T cell repertoires in COVID-19. TCRdb's table, derived via immunoSEQ multiplex PCR, lists solely in-frame clones and lacks some. This table holds under 200,000 clones, 84% found once. Sequenced: peripheral blood. The receptors shown here come from a woman in her 70s with COVID-19, enrolled during active disease. Both conserved end residues are trimmed from each CDR3.

length	V	J	CDR3
12	TRBV5-1	TRBJ1-4	ASSLGQGNEKLF
10	TRBV11-2	TRBJ2-1	ASSPKQNEQF
16	TRBV9	TRBJ1-1	ASSMTTGTGGPNTEAF
12	TRBV2	TRBJ2-1	ASIGQGSYNEQF
13	TRBV11-1	TRBJ2-7	ASSPQTGYAYEQY
11	TRBV6-5	TRBJ1-1	ASSATGGTEAF
9	TRBV12-3/TRBV12-4	TRBJ2-3	ASSPLDTQY
15	TRBV27	TRBJ1-1	ASSRDRPGGLDTEAF
13	TRBV27	TRBJ2-3	ASSLLGVSTDTQY
8	TRBV2	TRBJ2-7	ASGTDEQY
14	TRBV2	TRBJ2-1	ASVLGSANPRNEQF